The 9 T cell receptor beta chains below come from one sample, sequenced in a study of CD8 T cells in Susac syndrome. RNA, at about 0.5 to 1 ug, was reverse transcribed with random hexamers. One entry per CDR3 protein, called by TCRdb with MiXCR from the immunoSEQ multiplex PCR reads. The sample holds about 71,000 distinct CDR3 sequences, 96% seen once. The sample comprised CD4+ T cells from PBMCs. The source is a human donor with multiple sclerosis.

The genes are TRBV20-1 and TRBJ2-1; 9 nucleotides match TRBD2. V dropped 3 bases and J dropped 7; count of bases not matched to a gene: 13. CDR1 is DFQATT, CDR2 SNEGSKA, per germline (reference sequence). The CDR3 contains 16 residues. CDR3 region: CSASPRMRGGLNEQFF. CDR3 nucleotide sequence: TGCAGTGCTAGCCCGAGAATGCGGGGGGGCTTAAATGAGCAGTTCTTC.

CDR3 DNA: TGTGCCAGCAGGCGGGACAGGGTCAGCTACGAGCAGTACTTC. Protein: CASRRDRVSYEQYF. V is TRBV6-5 and J is TRBJ2-7; 9 nucleotides match TRBD1. V dropped 6 bases and J dropped 3; count of bases not matched to a gene: 6. CDR1 is MNHEY, CDR2 SVGAGI, per germline. This CDR3 is built from 14 residues.

The chain carries TRBV5-1 and TRBJ1-6; 7 bases align to TRBD1. This CDR3 spans 14 amino acids. The V and J ends lost 3 bases and 6 bases, in that order; junction bases with no gene match: 3. Germline V gene lookup returns CDR1 SGHRS and CDR2 YFSETQ. CDR3 sequence reads: CASSSGQFNSPLHF. In nucleotides, the CDR3 is TGCGCCAGCAGCTCGGGACAGTTTAATTCACCCCTCCACTTT.

The rearrangement links TRBV7-9 to TRBJ1-5; a weak D match, TRBD1 (5 bases). V was cut by 4 bases and J by 9 bases, with 13 bases left in between. Per the germline V gene, CDR1 is SEHNR and CDR2 is FQNEAQ (reference sequence). The CDR3 contains 13 residues. This CDR3 reads CASSWGGDGPQHF. Here the CDR3 DNA reads TGTGCCAGCAGCTGGGGAGGGGACGGGCCCCAGCATTTT.

V usage is TRBV29-1 and J usage is TRBJ2-5, with no clear D. Trimming pared 1 base from V and 8 bases from J, leaving 8 bases between. There are 11 residues in the CDR3. Germline CDR1 SQVTM, CDR2 ANQGSEA. As DNA, the CDR3 is TGCAGCGTTGAAGCAACGGAAACCCAGTACTTC. Translating it yields CSVEATETQYF.

The chain joins TRBV24-1 to TRBJ1-1; D gene unclear. V lost 1 base and J lost 2, with 4 bases in between. Germline values: CDR1 KGHDR, CDR2 SFDVKD. The CDR3 consists of 13 residues. The CDR3 nucleotides are TGTGCCACCAGTGATTTTACCAACACTGAAGCTTTCTTT. This gives the protein CATSDFTNTEAFF.

V usage is TRBV7-2 and J usage is TRBJ2-3; 9 bases match TRBD1. The J segment lost 4 bases and the V segment lost 5 bases, leaving 1 base of the junction unmatched. The V gene's germline CDR1 is SGHTA and CDR2 FQGNSA. The CDR3 runs to 13 residues. The CDR3 DNA sequence: TGTGCCAGCAGCCGGGACAGGGCAGATACGCAGTATTTT. It yields the protein CASSRDRADTQYF.

V usage is TRBV6-2 or TRBV6-3 and J usage is TRBJ2-5, with D unclear. Germline CDR1 reads MNHEY; CDR2 reads SVGEGT. V lost 4 bases, J lost 2 bases, and 2 bases lay in between. The CDR3 is 11 residues long. The DNA of the CDR3 is TGTGCCAGCAGTTGGCAAGAGACCCAGTACTTC. It is translated as CASSWQETQYF.

The chain is built from TRBV2 and TRBJ1-5; D remains ambiguous. The CDR3 loop spans 16 amino acids. Trimming cost V 1 base and J 5 bases, with 15 bases left between them. CDR1 is SNHLY and CDR2 is FYNNEI in the germline V gene. In nucleotides, the CDR3 is TGTGCCAGCAGTGAAGTTGGTAACCGGGCTTATCAGCCCCAGCATTTT. Its protein product is CASSEVGNRAYQPQHF.